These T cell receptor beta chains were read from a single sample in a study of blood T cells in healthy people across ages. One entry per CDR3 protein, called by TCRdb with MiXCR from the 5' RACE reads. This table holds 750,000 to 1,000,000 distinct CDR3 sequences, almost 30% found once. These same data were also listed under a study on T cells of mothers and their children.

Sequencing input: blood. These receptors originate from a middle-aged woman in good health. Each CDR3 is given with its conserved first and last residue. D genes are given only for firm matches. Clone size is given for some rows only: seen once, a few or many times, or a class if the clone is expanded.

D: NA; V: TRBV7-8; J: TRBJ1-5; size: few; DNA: TGTGCCAGCAGCTTAGGGCAGGGAGTTAATAACCTCCAGCATTTT; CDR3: CASSLGQGVNNLQHF
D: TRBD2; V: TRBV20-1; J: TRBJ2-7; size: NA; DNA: TGCAGTGCCCGGACTAGATTCTCCTACGAGCAGTACTTC; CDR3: CSARTRFSYEQYF
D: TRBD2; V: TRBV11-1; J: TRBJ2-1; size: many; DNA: TGTGCCAGCAGCTTACGCGGGACTAGCCCCATAGGAAATGAGCAGTTCTTC; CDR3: CASSLRGTSPIGNEQFF
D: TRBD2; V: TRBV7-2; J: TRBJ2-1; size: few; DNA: TGTGCCAGCAGCCCCACTAGCGGGGGGGCTAAGCAGTTCTTC; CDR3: CASSPTSGGAKQFF
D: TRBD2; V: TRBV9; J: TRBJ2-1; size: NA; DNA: TGTGCCAGCAGTGCCAGAACTAGCGGGGATAGAAGTGAGCAGTTCTTC; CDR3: CASSARTSGDRSEQFF
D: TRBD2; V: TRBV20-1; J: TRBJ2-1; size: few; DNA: TGCAGTGCCAACGATGCTAGCGGGGCCAGGAGCTCCTACAATGAGCAGTTCTTC; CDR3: CSANDASGARSSYNEQFF
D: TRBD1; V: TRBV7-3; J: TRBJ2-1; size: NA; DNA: TGTGCCAGCAGCTTAAGTGTGGACAGGGTTGATAGTGAGCAGTTCTTC; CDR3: CASSLSVDRVDSEQFF
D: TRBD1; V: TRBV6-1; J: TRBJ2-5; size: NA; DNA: TGTGCCAGCAGACGGGACAGGGTGCAAGAGACCCAGTACTTC; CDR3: CASRRDRVQETQYF
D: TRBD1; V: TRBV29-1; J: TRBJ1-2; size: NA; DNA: TGCAGCGTTGAGACAGGGGATGGCTACACCTTC; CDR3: CSVETGDGYTF
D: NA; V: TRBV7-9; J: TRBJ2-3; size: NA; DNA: TGTGCCAGCACATGGGAACTTGCCTTCCATTATACGCAGTATTTT; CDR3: CASTWELAFHYTQYF
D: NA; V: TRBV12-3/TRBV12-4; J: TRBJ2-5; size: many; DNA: TGTGCCAGCAGCTTAATTCAAGAGACCCAGTACTTC; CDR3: CASSLIQETQYF
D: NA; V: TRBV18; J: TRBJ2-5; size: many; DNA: TGTGCCAGCTCACCAGTCGGGGGGCCCTGGGAGACCCAGTACTTC; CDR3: CASSPVGGPWETQYF
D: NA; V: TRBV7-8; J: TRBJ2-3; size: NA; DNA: TGTGCCAGCAGCTTAGCGGCCACCGGGGATACGCAGTATTTT; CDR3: CASSLAATGDTQYF
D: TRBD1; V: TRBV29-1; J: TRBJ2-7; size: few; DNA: TGCAGCGTGCTTCCCGGGACAGGGGGAGGTGAGCAGTACTTC; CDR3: CSVLPGTGGGEQYF